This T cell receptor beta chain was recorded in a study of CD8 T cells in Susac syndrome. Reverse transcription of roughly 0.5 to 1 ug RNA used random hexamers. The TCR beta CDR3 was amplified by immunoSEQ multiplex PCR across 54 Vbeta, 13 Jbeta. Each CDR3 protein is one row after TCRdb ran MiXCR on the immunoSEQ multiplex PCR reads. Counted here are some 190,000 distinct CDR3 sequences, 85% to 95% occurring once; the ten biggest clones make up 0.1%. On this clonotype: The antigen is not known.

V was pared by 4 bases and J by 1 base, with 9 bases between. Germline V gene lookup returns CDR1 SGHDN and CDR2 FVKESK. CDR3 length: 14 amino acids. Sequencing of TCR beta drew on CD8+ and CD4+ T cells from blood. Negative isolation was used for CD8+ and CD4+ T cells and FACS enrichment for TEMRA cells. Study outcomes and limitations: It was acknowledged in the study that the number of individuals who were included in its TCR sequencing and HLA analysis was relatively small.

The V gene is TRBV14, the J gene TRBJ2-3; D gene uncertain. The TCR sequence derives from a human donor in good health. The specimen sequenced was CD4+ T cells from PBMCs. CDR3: CASSRQEGTDTQYF. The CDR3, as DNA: TGTGCCAGCAGCCGCCAAGAAGGCACAGATACGCAGTATTTT.